The 30 T cell receptor beta chains in this list originate from one sample, sequenced in a study of cytotoxic CD8 clonotypes in ibrutinib-treated CLL. Only in-frame clones appear in the TCRdb table, and some are missing; sequencing was by immunoSEQ multiplex PCR. The sample records fewer than 400,000 clones, 67% being singletons. The sample consisted of PBMCs, taken after 36 months of ibrutinib treatment. These receptors all stem from a human donor with chronic lymphocytic leukemia.

This clone turned up a few times. CDR3 DNA sequence: TGCGCCAGCAGCCCCGGTGCGAATTCACCCCTCCACTTT. This codes for CASSPGANSPLHF. V usage is TRBV5-1 and J usage is TRBJ1-6; D is unresolved. Trimming removed 4 bases at V and 7 bases at J, with 9 bases between. Germline V gives CDR1 SGHRS, CDR2 YFSETQ. CDR3 length: 13 residues.

The chain combines TRBV4-3 with TRBJ2-7; the D call may be TRBD1 or TRBD2 (5 bases each). The CDR3 is made up of 17 amino acids. V lost 0 bases and J 7 bases, leaving 22 bases between the germline ends. Germline V CDR1 and CDR2: LGHNA, YSLEER. The CDR3 nucleotides read TGCGCCAGCAGCCAAGAGGTAGTTGAGGGGATTATGAGGGAGCAGTACTTC. Its protein is CASSQEVVEGIMREQYF.

This clone has more than one count but fewer than ten. The V gene is TRBV7-9, the J gene TRBJ2-5; TRBD2 might be the D (6 bases). The CDR3 extends over 14 amino acids. V shed 1 base and J shed 2 bases, with 8 bases lying between them. Germline loops: CDR1 SEHNR, CDR2 FQNEAQ (reference sequence). CDR3 DNA: TGTGCCAGCAGCTTAGGGGACTTACAAGAGACCCAGTACTTC. Protein: CASSLGDLQETQYF. Supplemented by reference TRBV7-9 and TRBJ2-5, the full variable domain reads DTGVSQNPRHKITKRGQNVTFRCDPISEHNRLYWYRQTLGQGPEFLTYFQNEAQLEKSRLLSDRFSAERPKGSFSTLEIQRTEQGDSAMYLCASSLGDLQETQYFGPGTRLLVL.

The chain joins TRBV21-1 to TRBJ2-5. TRBV21-1 constitutes a pseudogene. This CDR3 is 13 amino acids long. CDR3 nucleotide sequence: TGTGCCAGCAGACGACGGTCCCAAGAGACCCAGTACTTC. As protein: CASRRRSQETQYF.

The rearrangement links TRBV5-1 to TRBJ2-1; D is ambiguous. The germline CDR1 and CDR2 sequences are SGHRS and YFSETQ. Trimming took off 4 bases at V and 8 bases at J, with 10 bases between the two ends. CDR3 length: 12 amino acids. The CDR3 is CASSPHVHEQFF. CDR3 sequence (DNA): TGCGCCAGCAGCCCCCACGTCCATGAGCAGTTCTTC.

This clone was counted between two and nine times. The genes are TRBV10-1 and TRBJ2-1; the match to TRBD2 covers 7 bases. CDR3 size: 16 residues. Germline V CDR1 and CDR2: WNHNN, SYGVQD (reference sequence). V gave up 3 bases and J gave up 2 bases; unmatched junction bases: 7. This chain's CDR3 is CASSDKAGLPYNEQFF. CDR3 DNA sequence: TGCGCCAGCAGTGACAAAGCGGGACTACCCTACAATGAGCAGTTCTTC.

V is TRBV29-1 and J is TRBJ2-7; perhaps TRBD2 as D (6 bases). The CDR3 contains 14 residues. Trimming left V 4 bases short and J 3 bases short, with 16 bases between. CDR1 is SQVTM and CDR2 is ANQGSEA in the germline V gene. CDR3 amino acids: CSVVPSEPFYEQYF. The DNA for the CDR3 is TGCAGCGTTGTCCCTAGCGAGCCTTTCTACGAGCAGTACTTC.

The chain employs TRBV4-1 and TRBJ2-7; D call uncertain. The ends were cut back, 1 base at V and 3 bases at J, with 13 bases in the middle. Germline V gene lookup returns CDR1 MGHRA and CDR2 YSYEKL. CDR3 length: 15 residues. CDR3 nucleotides: TGCGCCAGCAGCCAAGTAGGGATTGGCGGCTACGAGCAGTACTTC. This translates into CASSQVGIGGYEQYF.

Only a few counts were recorded for this clone. The genes are TRBV29-1 and TRBJ1-2, with 8 bases fitting TRBD1. The CDR3 length is 11 residues. Germline CDR1 SQVTM, CDR2 ANQGSEA. V trimming: 6 bases; J trimming: 4 bases; junction bases outside the gene matches: 1. CDR3 residues: CSVDRGYGYTF. The CDR3 region has the DNA TGCAGCGTCGACAGGGGCTATGGCTACACCTTC.

This rearrangement joins TRBV29-1 to TRBJ2-3, with a tentative D call TRBD2 (6 bases). With 4 bases removed from V and 2 bases from J, the gap between germline ends came to 16 bases. Germline loops: CDR1 SQVTM, CDR2 ANQGSEA. This CDR3 is built from 15 residues. CDR3 residues: CSVGPLASDTDTQYF. The CDR3 bases are TGCAGCGTTGGACCCCTCGCTAGCGACACAGATACGCAGTATTTT.

V usage is TRBV7-9 and J usage is TRBJ2-7, with no clear D. The CDR3 runs to 13 residues. Germline V lookup: CDR1 SEHNR, CDR2 FQNEAQ (reference sequence). V was trimmed by 3 bases and J by 7 bases, leaving 13 bases between them. The CDR3 sequence is CASSLSLPGEQYF. The CDR3 DNA reads TGTGCCAGCAGCTTGAGCCTCCCTGGGGAGCAGTACTTC.

The chain combines TRBV7-9 with TRBJ1-2; maybe TRBD1 (6 bases). V lost 5 bases, J lost 4 bases, and 14 bases lay in between. This CDR3 has 14 residues. Germline values: CDR1 SEHNR, CDR2 FQNEAQ (reference sequence). CDR3 amino acids: CASSPDRSPYGYTF. The CDR3 coding sequence is TGTGCCAGCAGCCCGGACAGAAGCCCCTATGGCTACACCTTC.

The gene calls are TRBV27 and TRBJ2-3; TRBD1 aligns across 8 bases. CDR1 and CDR2 (germline): MNHEY, SMNVEV (reference sequence). V shed 5 bases and J 9 bases; nucleotides not matched to a gene: 10. The CDR3 has 14 residues. The CDR3 loop reads CASSLADRGGTQYF. CDR3 bases: TGTGCCAGCAGTCTGGCCGACAGGGGTGGCACGCAGTATTTT.

In this sample, this clone turned up a few times. The V call is TRBV5-1, the J call TRBJ1-5; possible D gene TRBD1, 5 bases. Trimming shortened V by 0 bases and J by 7 bases, and 11 bases separated the two germline ends. CDR1 and CDR2 from the germline V gene are SGHRS and YFSETQ. The CDR3 consists of 14 residues. The CDR3 spells CASSLGQRGQPQHF. The CDR3 nucleotides are TGCGCCAGCAGCTTGGGCCAACGGGGGCAGCCCCAGCATTTT.

As for this clone: This sample includes further DNA sequences coding for the same CDR3. This chain uses TRBV5-6 with TRBJ2-7, with TRBD1 matching over 8 bases. Germline trimming cut 4 bases from V and 4 bases from J; bases unmatched to any gene: 7. CDR3 length: 14 amino acids. The V gene's germline CDR1 is SGHDT and CDR2 YYEEEE. CDR3 nucleotide sequence: TGTGCCAGCAGCCTTGGGCAGGGGGCTTACGAGCAGTACTTC. It encodes CASSLGQGAYEQYF.

V gene TRBV5-1 combines with J gene TRBJ2-7; TRBD1 matches at 8 bases. Germline V gene lookup returns CDR1 SGHRS and CDR2 YFSETQ. The length of the CDR3 is 16 residues. V lost 0 bases to trimming and J lost 3 bases; unmatched junction nucleotides: 8. CDR3 loop: CASSLAGDRGSYEQYF. CDR3 sequence (DNA): TGCGCCAGCAGCTTGGCCGGAGACAGGGGAAGCTACGAGCAGTACTTC. The full variable domain, with the rest looked up from reference TRBV5-1 and TRBJ2-7, is KAGVTQTPRYLIKTRGQQVTLSCSPISGHRSVSWYQQTPGQGLQFLFEYFSETQRNKGNFPGRFSGRQFSNSRSEMNVSTLELGDSALYLCASSLAGDRGSYEQYFGPGTRLTVT.

The CDR3 reads CASRGARTGLNSPLHF. CDR3 DNA: TGTGCCAGCAGGGGGGCCCGGACAGGGTTGAATTCACCCCTCCACTTT. This chain links TRBV2 with TRBJ1-6; 8 bases fit TRBD1. Germline lookup yields CDR1 SNHLY and CDR2 FYNNEI. The junction had 11 bases not matched to a gene; V was cut back by 6 bases and J by 7 bases. This CDR3 comprises 16 residues.

This clone showed up just a few times. J is TRBJ1-1 and V is TRBV9; D unclear. V was trimmed by 0 bases and J by 1 base, leaving 4 bases between them. The CDR3 runs to 13 residues. Germline CDR1 is SGDLS and CDR2 is YYNGEE. The CDR3 coding sequence is TGTGCCAGCAGCGTAGGACCGAACACTGAAGCTTTCTTT. The encoded protein is CASSVGPNTEAFF.

The CDR3 DNA sequence: TGCGCCAGCAGTCAACAGGGGATTAAGAACACTGAAGCTTTCTTT. Its protein product is CASSQQGIKNTEAFF. The chain recombines TRBV4-1 with TRBJ1-1; 7 bases align to TRBD1. Trimming removed 6 bases from V and 1 base from J; junction bases left unmatched: 8. The CDR3 is 15 residues long. CDR1 is MGHRA, CDR2 YSYEKL, per germline.

The chain couples TRBV2 to TRBJ2-5; TRBD1 is a possible D gene (5 bases). The CDR3 loop spans 15 amino acids. The V and J ends lost 4 bases and 10 bases respectively, with 22 bases between them. Germline V gene lookup returns CDR1 SNHLY and CDR2 FYNNEI. The CDR3 region is CASSARTSGGVDQYF. DNA of the CDR3: TGTGCCAGCAGTGCGCGGACAAGTGGCGGTGTGGACCAGTACTTC.

This sequence joins TRBV6-5 and TRBJ2-1; TRBD1 might be the D (5 bases). V was clipped by 2 bases and J by 9 bases, with 17 bases between them. Germline loops: CDR1 MNHEY, CDR2 SVGAGI. The CDR3 has 15 residues. CDR3 DNA: TGTGCCAGCAGTTACCACCCACTTTCTACAGGTGAGCAGTTCTTC. Translated: CASSYHPLSTGEQFF.

V gene TRBV29-1 combines with J gene TRBJ2-1; D uncertain. CDR1 is SQVTM, CDR2 ANQGSEA, per germline. V was cut by 7 bases and J by 4 bases, with 5 bases left in between. The CDR3 runs 10 residues. The CDR3 DNA reads as TGCAGCGCATGGTACAATGAGCAGTTCTTC. Protein sequence: CSAWYNEQFF.

CDR3 region: CASSSGLLRGYEQYF. Here the CDR3 DNA reads TGCGCCAGCAGCTCTGGACTGTTACGGGGCTACGAGCAGTACTTC. The rearrangement uses TRBV5-1 and TRBJ2-7; tentative D call: TRBD2 (5 bases). Trimming pared 3 bases from V and 3 bases from J, leaving 16 bases between. This CDR3 is 15 amino acids long. The germline CDR1 and CDR2 sequences are SGHRS and YFSETQ.

This clone has a single count. The rearrangement joins TRBV25-1 to TRBJ2-1; D tentatively reads TRBD1 or TRBD2 (6 bases each). The CDR3 consists of 16 residues. The germline V gene encodes CDR1 MGHDK and CDR2 SYGVNS. Trimming cost V 3 bases and J 2 bases, with 14 bases left between them. Here the CDR3 DNA reads TGTGCCAGCAGTGAGGGGGGCGGGGACCCCTACAATGAGCAGTTCTTC. This sequence encodes CASSEGGGDPYNEQFF.

The chain is built from TRBV5-6 and TRBJ2-7; tentatively, D is TRBD1 (6 bases). The CDR3 totals 15 residues. V was cut by 0 bases and J by 0 bases, with 10 bases left in between. Germline V lookup: CDR1 SGHDT, CDR2 YYEEEE. CDR3 DNA sequence: TGTGCCAGCAGCTTGGCCCCAGGGGTCTCCTACGAGCAGTACTTC. Protein: CASSLAPGVSYEQYF.

This clone occurred a few times. V usage is TRBV28 and J usage is TRBJ2-3; perhaps TRBD1 as D (6 bases). With 4 bases removed from V and 1 base from J, the gap between germline ends came to 6 bases. Germline lookup yields CDR1 MDHEN and CDR2 SYDVKM. The CDR3 is made up of 13 amino acids. The CDR3 nucleotides are TGTGCCAGCAGTTACAGGGGCACAGATACGCAGTATTTT. It yields the protein CASSYRGTDTQYF.

This chain uses TRBV7-2 with TRBJ2-5, with 7 bases identical to TRBD2. V gave up 5 bases and J gave up 4 bases; unmatched junction bases: 4. Germline values: CDR1 SGHTA, CDR2 FQGNSA. The CDR3 contains 13 residues. CDR3 nucleotide sequence: TGTGCCAGCAGCCGCGGGAGTCGAGAGACCCAGTACTTC. Protein product: CASSRGSRETQYF. Using reference TRBV7-2 and TRBJ2-5 for the parts outside the CDR3, the full variable domain is GAGVSQSPSNKVTEKGKDVELRCDPISGHTALYWYRQSLGQGLEFLIYFQGNSAPDKSGLPSDRFSAERTGGSVSTLTIQRTQQEDSAVYLCASSRGSRETQYFGPGTRLLVL.

The chain combines TRBV5-4 with TRBJ2-7, with a weak D call TRBD2 (5 bases). Germline lookup yields CDR1 SGHNT and CDR2 YYREEE (reference sequence). The CDR3 has 15 residues. V lost 4 bases to trimming and J lost 3 bases, with 17 bases between them. The CDR3 bases are TGTGCCAGCAGCCCGGGGATGGGTGTACGCTACGAGCAGTACTTC. Its protein is CASSPGMGVRYEQYF.

V is TRBV10-3 and J is TRBJ2-7; D may be TRBD1 or TRBD2 (5 bases each). Germline CDR1 ENHRY, CDR2 SYGVKD. Between the trimmed V and J ends, which lost 8 bases and 4 bases, there was a span of 21 bases. This CDR3 comprises 15 residues. The DNA of the CDR3 is TGTGCCATCTTCCGTCCGGGACCGGGTGATTACGAGCAGTACTTC. Translation: CAIFRPGPGDYEQYF.

The chain is built from TRBV5-6 and TRBJ2-6; no firm D call. From germline, CDR1 is SGHDT and CDR2 YYEEEE. Between the trimmed V and J ends, which lost 0 bases and 1 base, there was a span of 2 bases. This CDR3 has 14 amino acids. CDR3 sequence: CASSLGSGANVLTF. DNA of the CDR3: TGTGCCAGCAGCTTGGGGTCTGGGGCCAACGTCCTGACTTTC.